This T cell receptor beta chain was identified during a study of neurological immune-mediated disorders (dated by TCRdb to about 2019). Background for the entire study: Using UMI-based sequencing, the study compared peripheral blood TCR-beta repertoires from patients with HTLV-I-associated myelopathy (HAM/TSP), patients with multiple sclerosis, and healthy controls. The approximately 110 TCR-beta libraries included longitudinal samples, technical triplicates and paired sorted CD4+ and CD8+ T-cell subsets alongside PBMC samples. The cohort included 60 to 75 subjects: roughly 14 with HAM/TSP, roughly 34 with multiple sclerosis, and approximately 20 healthy controls. What the authors observed across the whole study: Across subjects, expanded clones never shared an identical CDR3 amino acid sequence, which suggests that the TCR-beta repertoires in every group were private. TCR clonal expansion was highest in HAM/TSP patients and lowest in MS patients, with MS patients falling below even healthy controls.

TCR libraries for sorted subsets were made from over 750,000 sorted CD4+ or CD8+ T cells. Peripheral blood underwent Ficoll-Hypaque density gradient centrifugation to isolate PBMCs, which were then cryopreserved in liquid nitrogen. The study also sequenced paired sorted CD4+ and CD8+ subsets from healthy controls, HAM/TSP patients and MS patients. cDNA synthesis used template-switch 5'RACE with a primer carrying a 10-nucleotide random unique molecular identifier tagging each TCR transcript. Every sequencing run covered 15-18 subjects and yielded more than 180 million TCR-beta sequences. The RNeasy kit was used to extract total RNA. The KAPA Real-time Library Amplification kit was used to amplify TCR-beta VDJ regions with primers for the TCR constant region and the 5'RACE anchor. Sample indexes and Illumina adaptors were added in a first PCR, and a second PCR then increased library yield. After purification with Ampure beads, the TCR product of roughly 650 bp was size-selected on a 2% E-gel SizeSelection system. Before pooling, library quality was checked on a Bioanalyzer, concentration was measured with Qubit, and libraries were quantified with the Kapa Library Quantification kit. Paired-end 2 x 150 bp sequencing of the libraries was performed on an Illumina HiSeq 2500. To increase sequence diversity, roughly 24-32% phiX was spiked into each library pool. As for how the authors treated the data: The quality-filtered reads were processed with the UMI-based MiGEC pipeline, whose error correction step removed more than 80% of the raw TCR sequences. VDJ genes were aligned to IMGT germline references, and each clonotype was defined by a unique CDR3 amino acid sequence together with V-J genes. Clonal expansion, Shannon diversity, and CDR3 relatedness (CalcPairwiseDistances, ClusterSamples) were evaluated with VDJtools, and phylogenetic trees were built with CLCbio workbench. Using coefficient-of-variation modelling across technical triplicates, the study counted a clone as expanded if it had at least 8 unique UMIs. TCRdb reworked the public reads: Q25 trimming with fastp, MiXCR clone assembly, productive beta chains retained. Each entry merges the rows of one CDR3 protein and shows their most common DNA and genes. None of the V and J calls come from the authors' own analysis; TCRdb made them. Recorded for this sample are 19,000 or so distinct CDR3 sequences; about 15% of them occurred a single time. Together, the top ten hold 7.8% of the sample.

V gives up 4 bases and J gives up 2 bases, and the segment between their germline ends measures 15 bases. The CDR3, from cysteine to phenylalanine, totals 14 residues. Only the CDR3 region is kept as DNA, spanning 42 bases read in frame from base 1. Taken from the germline V gene (reference sequence), the CDR1 and CDR2 loops are DFQATT and SNEGSKA. Ten or more counts support this clonotype. No antigen is known for it. Base qualities are not recorded, but no much larger clone differs from it by a single base. Sequencing was done on a sample of CD4+ T cells from blood. This sequence originates from a woman in her fifties or sixties with HTLV-1-associated myelopathy (HAM/TSP). The receptor chain draws on TRBV20-1 and TRBJ2-7; TRBD2 is perhaps the D gene, given 6 matching bases. Read as DNA, the sequence is TGCAGTGCTACGGAGGGAGAGGGTCCCTACGAGCAGTACTTC. Its translation is CSATEGEGPYEQYF.